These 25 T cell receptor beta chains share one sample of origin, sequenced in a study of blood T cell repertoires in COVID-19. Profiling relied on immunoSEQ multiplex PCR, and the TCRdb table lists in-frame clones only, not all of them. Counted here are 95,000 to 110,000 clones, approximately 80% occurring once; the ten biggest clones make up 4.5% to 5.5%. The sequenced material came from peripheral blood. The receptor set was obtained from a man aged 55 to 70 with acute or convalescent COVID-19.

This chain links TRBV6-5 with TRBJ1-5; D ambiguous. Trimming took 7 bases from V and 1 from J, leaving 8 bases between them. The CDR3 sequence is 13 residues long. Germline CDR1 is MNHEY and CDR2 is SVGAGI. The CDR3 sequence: CASTGDSNQPQHF. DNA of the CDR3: TGTGCCAGCACGGGAGACAGCAATCAGCCCCAGCATTTT.

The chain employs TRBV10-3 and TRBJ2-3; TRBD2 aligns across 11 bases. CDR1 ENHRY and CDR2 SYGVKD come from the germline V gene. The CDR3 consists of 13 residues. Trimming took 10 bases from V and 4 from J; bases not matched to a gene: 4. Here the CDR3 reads CATLTSGADTQYF. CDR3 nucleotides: TGTGCCACCTTGACTAGCGGGGCAGATACGCAGTATTTT.

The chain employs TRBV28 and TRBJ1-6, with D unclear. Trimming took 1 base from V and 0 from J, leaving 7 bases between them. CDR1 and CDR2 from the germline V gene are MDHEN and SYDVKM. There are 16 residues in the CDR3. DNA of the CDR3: TGTGCCAGCAGTTTATTGGGGAGCTCCTATAATTCACCCCTCCACTTT. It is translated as CASSLLGSSYNSPLHF. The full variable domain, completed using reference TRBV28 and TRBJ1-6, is DVKVTQSSRYLVKRTGEKVFLECVQDMDHENMFWYRQDPGLGLRLIYFSYDVKMKEKGDIPEGYSVSREKKERFSLILESASTNQTSMYLCASSLLGSSYNSPLHFGNGTRLTVT.

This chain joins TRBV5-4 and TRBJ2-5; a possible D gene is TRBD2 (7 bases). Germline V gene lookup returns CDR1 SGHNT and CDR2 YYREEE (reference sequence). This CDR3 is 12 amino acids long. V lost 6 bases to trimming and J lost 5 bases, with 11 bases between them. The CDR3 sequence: CASTRGAETQYF. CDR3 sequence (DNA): TGTGCCAGCACCCGGGGGGCTGAGACCCAGTACTTC.

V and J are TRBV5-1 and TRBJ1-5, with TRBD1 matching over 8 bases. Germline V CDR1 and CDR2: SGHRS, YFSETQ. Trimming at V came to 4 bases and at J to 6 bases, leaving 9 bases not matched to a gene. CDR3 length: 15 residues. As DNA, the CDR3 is TGCGCCAGCAGCGCGACGGGACAGGTCACTCAGCCCCAGCATTTT. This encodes CASSATGQVTQPQHF.

The CDR3 is CASSLVSGSHGNTIYF. CDR3 coding DNA: TGTGCCAGCAGCTTAGTTTCGGGATCGCATGGAAACACCATATATTTT. The gene calls are TRBV7-9 and TRBJ1-3; no firm D call. Germline CDR1 reads SEHNR; CDR2 reads FQNEAQ (reference sequence). V was clipped by 1 base and J by 3 bases, with 13 bases between them. The CDR3 covers 16 residues.

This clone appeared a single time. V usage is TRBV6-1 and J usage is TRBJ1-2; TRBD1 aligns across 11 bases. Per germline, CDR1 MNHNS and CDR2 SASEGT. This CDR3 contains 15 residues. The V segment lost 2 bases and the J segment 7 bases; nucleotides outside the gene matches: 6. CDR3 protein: CASSEPGQGGGGYTF. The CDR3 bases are TGTGCCAGCAGTGAACCGGGACAGGGGGGAGGTGGCTACACCTTC.

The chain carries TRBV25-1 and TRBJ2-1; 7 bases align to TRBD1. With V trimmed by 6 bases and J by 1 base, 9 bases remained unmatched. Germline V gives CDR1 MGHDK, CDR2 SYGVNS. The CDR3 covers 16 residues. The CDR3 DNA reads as TGTGCCAGCAGGGGAACAGGGGATCGGTCCTACAATGAGCAGTTCTTC. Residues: CASRGTGDRSYNEQFF.

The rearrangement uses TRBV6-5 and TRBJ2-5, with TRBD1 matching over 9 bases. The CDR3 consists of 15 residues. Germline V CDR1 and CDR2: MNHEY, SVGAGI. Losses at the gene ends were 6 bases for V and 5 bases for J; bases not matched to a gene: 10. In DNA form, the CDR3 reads TGTGCCAGCAGCTTCGGGACAGGGATAAGGGAGACCCAGTACTTC. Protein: CASSFGTGIRETQYF.

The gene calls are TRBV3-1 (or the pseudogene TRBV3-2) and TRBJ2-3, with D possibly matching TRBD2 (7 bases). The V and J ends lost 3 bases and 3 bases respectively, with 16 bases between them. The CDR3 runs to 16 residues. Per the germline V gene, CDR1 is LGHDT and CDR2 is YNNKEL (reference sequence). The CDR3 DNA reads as TGTGCCAGCAGCCAGCAAATCGGGGGGCGGACAGATACGCAGTATTTT. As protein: CASSQQIGGRTDTQYF.

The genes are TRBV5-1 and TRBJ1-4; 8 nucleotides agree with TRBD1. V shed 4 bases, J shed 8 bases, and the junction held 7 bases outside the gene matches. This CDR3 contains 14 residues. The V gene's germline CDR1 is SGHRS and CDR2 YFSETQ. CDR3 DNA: TGCGCCAGCAGCCCGACAGGGGATCGGGAAAAACTGTTTTTT. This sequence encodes CASSPTGDREKLFF.

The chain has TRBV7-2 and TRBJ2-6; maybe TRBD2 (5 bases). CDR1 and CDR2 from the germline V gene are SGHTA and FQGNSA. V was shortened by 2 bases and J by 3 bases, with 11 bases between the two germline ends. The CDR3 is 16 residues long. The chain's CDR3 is CASSLRTGYGANVLTF. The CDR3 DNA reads TGTGCCAGCAGCTTAAGGACGGGGTATGGGGCCAACGTCCTGACTTTC.

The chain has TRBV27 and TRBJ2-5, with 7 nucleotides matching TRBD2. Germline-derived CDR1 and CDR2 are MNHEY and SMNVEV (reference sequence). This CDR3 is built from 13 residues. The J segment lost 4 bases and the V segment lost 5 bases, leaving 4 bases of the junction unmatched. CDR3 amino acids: CASSSGGVETQYF. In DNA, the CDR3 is TGTGCCAGCAGTAGTGGGGGGGTAGAGACCCAGTACTTC.

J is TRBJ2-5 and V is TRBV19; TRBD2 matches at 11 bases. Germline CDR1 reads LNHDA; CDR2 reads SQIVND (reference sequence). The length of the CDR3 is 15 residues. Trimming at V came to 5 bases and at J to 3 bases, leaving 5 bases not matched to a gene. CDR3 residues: CASSALAGGEETQYF. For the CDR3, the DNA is TGTGCCAGTAGTGCCCTAGCGGGGGGCGAAGAGACCCAGTACTTC.

CDR3 in amino acids: CASSASDSPLHF. The CDR3 nucleotides are TGTGCCAGCAGCGCCAGTGATTCACCCCTCCACTTT. V is TRBV25-1 and J is TRBJ1-6; no firm D call. CDR3 size: 12 residues. V dropped 6 bases and J dropped 8 bases, with 8 bases sitting between them. Germline assignment: CDR1 MGHDK and CDR2 SYGVNS.

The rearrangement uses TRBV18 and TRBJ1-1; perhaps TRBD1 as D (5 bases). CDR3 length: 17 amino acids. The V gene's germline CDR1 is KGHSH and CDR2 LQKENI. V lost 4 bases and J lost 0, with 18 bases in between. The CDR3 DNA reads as TGTGCCAGCTCACTATCTCCTGGGGGGGGGATGAACACTGAAGCTTTCTTT. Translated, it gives CASSLSPGGGMNTEAFF.

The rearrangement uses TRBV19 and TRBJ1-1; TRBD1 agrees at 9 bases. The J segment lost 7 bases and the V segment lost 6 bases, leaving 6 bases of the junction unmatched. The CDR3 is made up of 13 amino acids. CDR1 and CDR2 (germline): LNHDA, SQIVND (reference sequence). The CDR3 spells CASREQGAVEAFF. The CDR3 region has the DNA TGTGCCAGTAGAGAACAGGGGGCGGTTGAAGCTTTCTTT.

The CDR3 sequence: CASSHQVGLAGVETQYF. For the CDR3, the DNA is TGTGCCAGCAGCCACCAAGTAGGACTAGCGGGGGTAGAGACCCAGTACTTC. The chain uses TRBV4-2 and TRBJ2-5, with 13 nucleotides matching TRBD2. The CDR3 sequence is 17 residues long. Germline V gene lookup returns CDR1 LGHNA and CDR2 YNFKEQ. J gave up 4 bases and V 3 bases, and 8 bases lay outside the gene matches.

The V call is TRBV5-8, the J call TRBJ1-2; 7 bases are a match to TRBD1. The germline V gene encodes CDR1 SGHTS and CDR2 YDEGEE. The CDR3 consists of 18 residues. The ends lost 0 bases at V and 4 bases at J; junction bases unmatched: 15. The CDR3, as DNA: TGTGCCAGCAGCTTGGCCCCAGCTAAGACAGGGACTCGCTATGGCTACACCTTC. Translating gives CASSLAPAKTGTRYGYTF. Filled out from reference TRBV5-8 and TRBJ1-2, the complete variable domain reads EAGVTQSPTHLIKTRGQQATLRCSPISGHTSVYWYQQALGLGLQFLLWYDEGEERNRGNFPPRFSGRQFPNYSSELNVNALELEDSALYLCASSLAPAKTGTRYGYTFGSGTRLTVV.

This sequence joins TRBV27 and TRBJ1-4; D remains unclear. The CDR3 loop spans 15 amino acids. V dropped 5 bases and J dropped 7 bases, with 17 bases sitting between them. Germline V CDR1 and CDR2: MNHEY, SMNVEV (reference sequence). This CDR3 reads CASSPLYLPGEKLFF. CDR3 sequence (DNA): TGTGCCAGCAGTCCCCTATACCTACCCGGTGAAAAACTGTTTTTT. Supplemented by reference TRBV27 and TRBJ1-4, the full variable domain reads EAQVTQNPRYLITVTGKKLTVTCSQNMNHEYMSWYRQDPGLGLRQIYYSMNVEVTDKGDVPEGYKVSRKEKRNFPLILESPSPNQTSLYFCASSPLYLPGEKLFFGSGTQLSVL.

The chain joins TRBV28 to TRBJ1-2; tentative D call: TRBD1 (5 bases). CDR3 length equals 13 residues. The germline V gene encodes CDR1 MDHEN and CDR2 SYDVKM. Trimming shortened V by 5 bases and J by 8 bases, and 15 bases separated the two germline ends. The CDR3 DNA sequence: TGTGCCAGCAGTCCCCCAGGGCTCTACGGCTACACCTTC. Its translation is CASSPPGLYGYTF.

DNA of the CDR3: TGTGCCAGCAACGAGGGGGCAAATGGCTACACCTTC. Encoded protein: CASNEGANGYTF. The chain couples TRBV25-1 to TRBJ1-2; 7 bases are a match to TRBD1. Looked up from germline, CDR1 is MGHDK and CDR2 is SYGVNS. V dropped 7 bases and J dropped 6; count of bases not matched to a gene: 5. The CDR3 runs 12 residues.

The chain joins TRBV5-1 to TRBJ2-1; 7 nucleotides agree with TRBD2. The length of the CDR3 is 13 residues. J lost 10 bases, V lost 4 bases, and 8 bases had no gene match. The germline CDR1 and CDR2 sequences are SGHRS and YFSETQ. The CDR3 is CASSPTSVREQFF. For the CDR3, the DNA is TGCGCCAGCAGCCCAACTAGCGTGAGGGAGCAGTTCTTC.

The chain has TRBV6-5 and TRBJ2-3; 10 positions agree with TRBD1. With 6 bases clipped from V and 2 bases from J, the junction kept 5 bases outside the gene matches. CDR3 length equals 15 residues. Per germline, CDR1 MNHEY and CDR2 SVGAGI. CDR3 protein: CASSLDRGPTDTQYF. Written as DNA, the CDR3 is TGTGCCAGCAGCCTAGACAGGGGGCCCACAGATACGCAGTATTTT.

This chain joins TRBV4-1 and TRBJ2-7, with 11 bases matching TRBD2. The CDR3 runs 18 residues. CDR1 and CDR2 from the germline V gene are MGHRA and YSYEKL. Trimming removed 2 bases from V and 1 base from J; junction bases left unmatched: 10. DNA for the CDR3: TGCGCCAGCAGCCAATCCCCGGGACTAGCGGCCAGATCCTACGAGCAGTACTTC. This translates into CASSQSPGLAARSYEQYF.